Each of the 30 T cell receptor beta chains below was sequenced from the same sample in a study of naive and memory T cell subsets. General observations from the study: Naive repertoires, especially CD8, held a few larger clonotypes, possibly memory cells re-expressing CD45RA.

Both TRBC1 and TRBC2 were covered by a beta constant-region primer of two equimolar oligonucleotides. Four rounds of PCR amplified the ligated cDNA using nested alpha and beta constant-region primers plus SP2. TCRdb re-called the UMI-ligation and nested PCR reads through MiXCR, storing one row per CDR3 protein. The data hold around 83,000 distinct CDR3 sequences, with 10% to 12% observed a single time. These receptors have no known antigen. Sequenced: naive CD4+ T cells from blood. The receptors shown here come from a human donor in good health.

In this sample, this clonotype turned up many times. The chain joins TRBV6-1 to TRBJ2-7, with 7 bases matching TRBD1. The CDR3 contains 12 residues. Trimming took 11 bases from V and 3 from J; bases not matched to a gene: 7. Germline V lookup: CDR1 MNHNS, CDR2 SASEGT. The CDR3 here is CAGGQSRYEQYF. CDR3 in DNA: TGTGCCGGGGGACAGTCCCGCTACGAGCAGTACTTC.

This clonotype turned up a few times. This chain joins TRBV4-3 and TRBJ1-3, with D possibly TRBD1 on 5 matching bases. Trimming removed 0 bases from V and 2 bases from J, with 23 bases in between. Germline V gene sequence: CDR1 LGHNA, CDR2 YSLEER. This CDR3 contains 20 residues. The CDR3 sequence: CASSQDRPPGRRITGNTIYF. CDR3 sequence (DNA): TGCGCCAGCAGCCAAGATAGGCCCCCGGGACGGCGGATTACTGGAAACACCATATATTTT.

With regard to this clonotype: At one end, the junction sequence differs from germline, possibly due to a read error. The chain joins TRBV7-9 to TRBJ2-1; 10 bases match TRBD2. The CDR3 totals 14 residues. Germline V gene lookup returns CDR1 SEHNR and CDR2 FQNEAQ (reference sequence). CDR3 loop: CASSLLAGNNEEFF. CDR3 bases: TGTGCCAGCAGCCTACTAGCGGGAAACAATGAGGAGTTCTTC.

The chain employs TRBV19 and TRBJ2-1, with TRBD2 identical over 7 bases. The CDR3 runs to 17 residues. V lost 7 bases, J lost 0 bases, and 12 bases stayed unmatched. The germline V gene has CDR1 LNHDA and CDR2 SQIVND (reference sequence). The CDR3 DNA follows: TGTGCCAGTACCGTTTCTCAAGCGGGATTCTCCTACAATGAGCAGTTCTTC. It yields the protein CASTVSQAGFSYNEQFF.

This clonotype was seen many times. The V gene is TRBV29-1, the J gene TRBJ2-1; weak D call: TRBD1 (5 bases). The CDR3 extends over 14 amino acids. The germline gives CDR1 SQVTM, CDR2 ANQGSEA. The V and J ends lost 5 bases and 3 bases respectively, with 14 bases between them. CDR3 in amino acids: CSVSRAGFYNEQFF. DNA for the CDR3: TGCAGCGTTTCTCGGGCAGGGTTCTACAATGAGCAGTTCTTC.

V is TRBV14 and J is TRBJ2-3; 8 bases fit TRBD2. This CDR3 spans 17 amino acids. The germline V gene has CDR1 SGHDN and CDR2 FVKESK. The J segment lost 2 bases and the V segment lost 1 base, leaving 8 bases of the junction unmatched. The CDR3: CASSQGRGAILTDTQYF. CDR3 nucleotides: TGTGCCAGCAGCCAAGGGCGGGGGGCAATACTCACAGATACGCAGTATTTT. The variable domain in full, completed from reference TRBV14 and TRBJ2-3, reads EAGVTQFPSHSVIEKGQTVTLRCDPISGHDNLYWYRRVMGKEIKFLLHFVKESKQDESGMPNNRFLAERTGGTYSTLKVQPAELEDSGVYFCASSQGRGAILTDTQYFGPGTRLTVL.

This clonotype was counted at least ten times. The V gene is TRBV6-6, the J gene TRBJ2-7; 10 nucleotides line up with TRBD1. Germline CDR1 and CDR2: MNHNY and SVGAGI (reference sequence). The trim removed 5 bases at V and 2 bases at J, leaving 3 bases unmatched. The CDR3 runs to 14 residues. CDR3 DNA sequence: TGTGCCAGCAGTAAGGGACAGGGGACCTACGAGCAGTACTTC. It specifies CASSKGQGTYEQYF.

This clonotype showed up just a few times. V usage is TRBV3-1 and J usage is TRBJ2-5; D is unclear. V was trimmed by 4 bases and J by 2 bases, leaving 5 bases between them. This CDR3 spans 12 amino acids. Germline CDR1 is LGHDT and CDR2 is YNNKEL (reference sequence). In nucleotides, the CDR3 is TGTGCCAGCAGCCCGGCACAAGAGACCCAGTACTTC. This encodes CASSPAQETQYF.

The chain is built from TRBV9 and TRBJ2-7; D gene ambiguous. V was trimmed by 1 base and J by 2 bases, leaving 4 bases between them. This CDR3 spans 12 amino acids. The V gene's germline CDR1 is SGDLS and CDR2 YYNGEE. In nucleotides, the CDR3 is TGTGCCAGCAGCGTACATACCTACGAGCAGTACTTC. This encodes CASSVHTYEQYF.

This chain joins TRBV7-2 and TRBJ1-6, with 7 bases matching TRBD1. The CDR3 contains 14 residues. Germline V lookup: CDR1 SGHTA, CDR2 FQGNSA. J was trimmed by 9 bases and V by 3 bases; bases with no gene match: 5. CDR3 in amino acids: CASSFQGVGSPLHF. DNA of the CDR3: TGTGCCAGCAGCTTCCAGGGGGTCGGTTCACCCCTCCACTTT.

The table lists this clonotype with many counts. The CDR3 region has the DNA TGCAGTGCTAGAGAGGAACGTACTGAAAAACTGTTTTTT. Translation gives CSAREERTEKLFF. The chain employs TRBV20-1 and TRBJ1-4; D not resolved. Between the trimmed V and J ends, which lost 0 bases and 7 bases, there was a span of 9 bases. There are 13 residues in the CDR3. The germline V gene encodes CDR1 DFQATT and CDR2 SNEGSKA (reference sequence).

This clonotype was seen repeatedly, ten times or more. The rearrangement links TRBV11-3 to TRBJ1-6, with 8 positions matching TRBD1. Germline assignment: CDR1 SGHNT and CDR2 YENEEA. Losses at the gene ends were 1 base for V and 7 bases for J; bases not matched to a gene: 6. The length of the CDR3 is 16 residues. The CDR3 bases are TGTGCCAGCAGCTTAGTCGACAGGGGCAGGAATTCACCCCTCCACTTT. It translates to CASSLVDRGRNSPLHF.

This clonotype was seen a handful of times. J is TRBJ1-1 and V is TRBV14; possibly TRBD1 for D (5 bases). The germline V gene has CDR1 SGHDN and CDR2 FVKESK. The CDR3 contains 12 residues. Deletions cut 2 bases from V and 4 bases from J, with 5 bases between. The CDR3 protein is CASSQRGTEAFF. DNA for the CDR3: TGTGCCAGCAGCCAAAGGGGCACTGAAGCTTTCTTT.

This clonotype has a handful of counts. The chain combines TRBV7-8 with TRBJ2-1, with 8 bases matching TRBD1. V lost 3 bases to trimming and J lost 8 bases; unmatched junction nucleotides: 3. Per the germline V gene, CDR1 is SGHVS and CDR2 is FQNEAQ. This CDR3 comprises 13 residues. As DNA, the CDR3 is TGTGCCAGCAGCTTTGACAGGGGCGATGAGCAGTTCTTC. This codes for CASSFDRGDEQFF.

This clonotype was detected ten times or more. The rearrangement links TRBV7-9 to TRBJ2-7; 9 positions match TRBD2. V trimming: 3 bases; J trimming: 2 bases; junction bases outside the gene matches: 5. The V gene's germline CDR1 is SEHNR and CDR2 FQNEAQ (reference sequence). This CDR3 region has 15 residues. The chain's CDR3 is CASSFIAGVPYEQYF. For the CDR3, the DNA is TGTGCCAGCAGCTTTATAGCGGGGGTTCCCTACGAGCAGTACTTC.

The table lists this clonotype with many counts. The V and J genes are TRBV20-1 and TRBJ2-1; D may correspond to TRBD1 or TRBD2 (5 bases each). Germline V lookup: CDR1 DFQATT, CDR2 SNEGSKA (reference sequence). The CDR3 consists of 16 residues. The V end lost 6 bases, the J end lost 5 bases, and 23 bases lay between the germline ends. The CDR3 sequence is CSAPNYGASSNNEQFF. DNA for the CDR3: TGCAGTGCCCCCAATTATGGGGCTAGCAGCAACAATGAGCAGTTCTTC.

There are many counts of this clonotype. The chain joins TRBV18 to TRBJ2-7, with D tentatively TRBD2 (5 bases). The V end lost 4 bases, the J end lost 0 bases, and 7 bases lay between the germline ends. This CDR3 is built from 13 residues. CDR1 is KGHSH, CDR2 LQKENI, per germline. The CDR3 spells CASSLEVSYEQYF. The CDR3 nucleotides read TGTGCCAGCTCACTGGAGGTCTCCTACGAGCAGTACTTC.

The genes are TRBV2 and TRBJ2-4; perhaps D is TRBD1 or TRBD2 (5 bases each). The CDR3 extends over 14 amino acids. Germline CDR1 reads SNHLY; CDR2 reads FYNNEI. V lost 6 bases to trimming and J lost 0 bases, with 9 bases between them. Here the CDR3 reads CASRTGLAKNIQYF. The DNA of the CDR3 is TGTGCCAGCAGAACGGGGCTAGCCAAAAACATTCAGTACTTC.

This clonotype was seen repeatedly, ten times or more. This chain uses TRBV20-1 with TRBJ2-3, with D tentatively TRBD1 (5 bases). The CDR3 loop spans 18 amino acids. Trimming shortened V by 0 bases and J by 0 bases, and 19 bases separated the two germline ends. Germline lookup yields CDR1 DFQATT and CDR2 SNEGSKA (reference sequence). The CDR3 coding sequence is TGCAGTGCTAGAGAATACCCTTCGGTGGGGCCTAGCACAGATACGCAGTATTTT. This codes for CSAREYPSVGPSTDTQYF.

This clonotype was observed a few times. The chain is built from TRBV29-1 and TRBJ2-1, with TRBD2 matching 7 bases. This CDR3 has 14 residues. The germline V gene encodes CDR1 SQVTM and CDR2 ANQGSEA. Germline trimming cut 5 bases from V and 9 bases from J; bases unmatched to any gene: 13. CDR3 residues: CSVTLDPRGGEQFF. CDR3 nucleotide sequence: TGCAGCGTTACACTTGACCCACGCGGGGGTGAGCAGTTCTTC.

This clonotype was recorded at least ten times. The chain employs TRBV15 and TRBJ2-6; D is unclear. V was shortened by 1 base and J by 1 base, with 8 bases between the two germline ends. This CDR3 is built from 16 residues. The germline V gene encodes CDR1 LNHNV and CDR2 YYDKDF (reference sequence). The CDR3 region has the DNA TGTGCCACCAGCAGAGTAACAGTATCTGGGGCCAACGTCCTGACTTTC. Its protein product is CATSRVTVSGANVLTF.

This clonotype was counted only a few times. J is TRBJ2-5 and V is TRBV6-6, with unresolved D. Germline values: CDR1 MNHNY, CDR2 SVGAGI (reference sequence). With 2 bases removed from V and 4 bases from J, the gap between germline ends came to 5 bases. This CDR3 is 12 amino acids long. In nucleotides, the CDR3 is TGTGCCAGCAGTTACGCGAGAGAGACCCAGTACTTC. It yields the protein CASSYARETQYF.

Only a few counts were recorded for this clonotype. The CDR3 loop is CASGLRRAGNNSPLHF. The CDR3 region has the DNA TGTGCTAGTGGTTTGAGGCGGGCGGGGAATAATTCACCCCTCCACTTT. The chain employs TRBV12-5 and TRBJ1-6; D is uncertain. CDR1 and CDR2 from the germline V gene are LGHNT and FRNRAP. V was cut by 2 bases and J by 5 bases, with 13 bases left in between. This CDR3 region has 16 residues.

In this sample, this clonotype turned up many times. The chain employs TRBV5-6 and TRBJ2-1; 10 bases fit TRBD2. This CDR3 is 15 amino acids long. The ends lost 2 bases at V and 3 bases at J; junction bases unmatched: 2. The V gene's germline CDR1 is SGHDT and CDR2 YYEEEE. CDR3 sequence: CASSFGLADYNEQFF. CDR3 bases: TGTGCCAGCAGCTTCGGACTAGCGGACTACAATGAGCAGTTCTTC.

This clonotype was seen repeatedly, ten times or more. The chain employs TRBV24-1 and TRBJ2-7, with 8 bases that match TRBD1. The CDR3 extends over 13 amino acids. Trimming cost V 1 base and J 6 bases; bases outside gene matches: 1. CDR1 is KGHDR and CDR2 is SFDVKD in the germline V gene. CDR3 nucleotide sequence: TGTGCCACCAGTGATTTTGGGACAGGCGAGCAGTACTTC. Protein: CATSDFGTGEQYF.

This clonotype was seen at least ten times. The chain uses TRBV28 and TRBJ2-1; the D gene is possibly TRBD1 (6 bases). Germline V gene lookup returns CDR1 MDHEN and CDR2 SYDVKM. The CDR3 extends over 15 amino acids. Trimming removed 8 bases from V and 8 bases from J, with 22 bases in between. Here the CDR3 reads CASAIPLRGRDEQFF. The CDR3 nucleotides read TGTGCCAGCGCAATACCTCTCAGGGGTCGGGATGAGCAGTTCTTC. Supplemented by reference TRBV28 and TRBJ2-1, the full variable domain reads DVKVTQSSRYLVKRTGEKVFLECVQDMDHENMFWYRQDPGLGLRLIYFSYDVKMKEKGDIPEGYSVSREKKERFSLILESASTNQTSMYLCASAIPLRGRDEQFFGPGTRLTVL.

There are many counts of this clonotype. Here the CDR3 DNA reads TGTGCCAGCAGCTTCAGGGTTGGCGAGCAGTACTTC. This gives the protein CASSFRVGEQYF. The chain is built from TRBV13 and TRBJ2-7; possibly TRBD1 for D (5 bases). The CDR3 contains 12 residues. Germline lookup yields CDR1 PRHDT and CDR2 FYEKMQ (reference sequence). V lost 3 bases, J lost 6 bases, and 9 bases lay in between.

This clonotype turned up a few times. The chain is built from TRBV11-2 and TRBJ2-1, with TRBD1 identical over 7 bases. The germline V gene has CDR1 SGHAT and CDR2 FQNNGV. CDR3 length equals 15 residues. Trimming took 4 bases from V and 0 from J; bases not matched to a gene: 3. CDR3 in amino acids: CASSSDRDSYNEQFF. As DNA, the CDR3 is TGTGCCAGCAGCTCCGACAGGGACTCCTACAATGAGCAGTTCTTC.

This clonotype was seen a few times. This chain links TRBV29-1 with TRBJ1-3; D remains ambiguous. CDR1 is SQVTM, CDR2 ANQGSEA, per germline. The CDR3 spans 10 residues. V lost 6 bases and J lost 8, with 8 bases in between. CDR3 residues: CSVGSDTIYF. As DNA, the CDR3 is TGCAGCGTCGGATCGGACACCATATATTTT.

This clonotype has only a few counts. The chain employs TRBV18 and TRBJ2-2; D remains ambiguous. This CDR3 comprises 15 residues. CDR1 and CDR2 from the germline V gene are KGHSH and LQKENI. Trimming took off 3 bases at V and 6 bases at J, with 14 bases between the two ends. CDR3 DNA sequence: TGTGCCAGCTCACCTTTAGCTGGTGACGCCGGGGAGCTGTTTTTT. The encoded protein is CASSPLAGDAGELFF.